A selection of T cell receptor beta chains follows, all from one sample in a study of T cells in Graves' hyperthyroidism and ophthalmopathy. TCRdb ran MiXCR on the multiplex PCR reads and lists one entry per CDR3 protein. The sample lists under 450,000 distinct CDR3 sequences, roughly 14% occurring once. The specimen was blood. These receptors originate from a man aged 25 to 40 with Graves' hyperthyroidism that later progressed to Graves' ophthalmopathy. CDR3s include the opening cysteine and the closing phenylalanine or tryptophan. D genes are given only for firm matches. Some rows have no size entry. The others give once, few or many, or a class for an expanded clone.

many	.	TRBV6-1	TRBJ1-1	TGTGCCAGCAGTGGGCGGGGGGTTCGCACTGAAGCTTTCTTT	CASSGRGVRTEAFF
few	TRBD1	TRBV12-3/TRBV12-4	TRBJ1-4	TGTGCCAGCAGCCCCTACGCAGGGGGCGGTAATGAAAAACTGTTTTTT	CASSPYAGGGNEKLFF
few	.	TRBV20-1	TRBJ1-2	TGCAGTTCCGCGGGGACCAACTATGGCTACACCTTC	CSSAGTNYGYTF
.	TRBD1	TRBV6-1	TRBJ1-1	TGTGCCAGCAGTGAAGCGCACAGGGGGGCGAACACTGAAGCTTTCTTT	CASSEAHRGANTEAFF
.	.	TRBV12-3/TRBV12-4	TRBJ1-1	TGTGCCAGCAGTTCCAGGGTAAGCATGAACACTGAAGCTTTCTTT	CASSSRVSMNTEAFF
.	TRBD1	TRBV19	TRBJ1-2	TGTGCCAGTAGTTTCTCAGGGGGCGCGCGAGGCTACACCTTC	CASSFSGGARGYTF
few	.	TRBV7-9	TRBJ1-1	TGTGCCAGCAGCTTCCAGAGGAACACTGAAGCTTTCTTT	CASSFQRNTEAFF
.	.	TRBV2	TRBJ1-1	TGTGCCAGCACGGGGGGGTTGACGGCCCCGAACACTGAAGCTTTCTTT	CASTGGLTAPNTEAFF
many	.	TRBV20-1	TRBJ1-3	TGCAGTGCGAACATCCCGGCCTCTGGAAACACCATATATTTT	CSANIPASGNTIYF
many	.	TRBV11-2	TRBJ2-5	TGTGCCAGCAGCTCCAGGGAGGCAGGGAGGGAGACCCAGTACTTC	CASSSREAGRETQYF
.	.	TRBV20-1	TRBJ2-1	TGCAGTGCTACGAGAGAAGGAGAGCAGTTCTTC	CSATREGEQFF
many	TRBD1	TRBV27	TRBJ1-1	TGTGCCAGCAGTTGGACAGGACCGAACACTGAAGCTTTCTTT	CASSWTGPNTEAFF
many	.	TRBV13	TRBJ2-4	TGTGCCAGCAGCCGGCGGAAGGCAAACATTCAGTACTTC	CASSRRKANIQYF
many	.	TRBV28	TRBJ2-2	TGTGCCAGCAGGAAGAACACCGGGGAGCTGTTTTTT	CASRKNTGELFF
many	.	TRBV2	TRBJ2-1	TGTGCCAGCAAAGGGGCGGGCTCCTACAATGAGCAGTTCTTC	CASKGAGSYNEQFF
.	.	TRBV4-2	TRBJ1-3	TGTGCCAGCAGCCAATTGCGACCCTTGAGCTCTGGAAACACCATATATTTT	CASSQLRPLSSGNTIYF
.	.	TRBV10-2	TRBJ2-7	TGCGCCAGCAGCTGGACGTTCGGAAGCTCCTACGAGCAGTACTTC	CASSWTFGSSYEQYF
.	.	TRBV11-2	TRBJ2-1	TGTGCCAGCGGTTTCCCCACTGCGGATGAGCAGTTCTTC	CASGFPTADEQFF
many	.	TRBV2	TRBJ1-1	TGTGCCAGCAGGAAAGGTCAGGGTTCGGCCACTGAAGCTTTCTTT	CASRKGQGSATEAFF
many	TRBD2	TRBV11-2	TRBJ2-2	TGTGCCAGCAGCCATGGACTAGCGGGGGGGTTCTATACCGGGGAGCTGTTTTTT	CASSHGLAGGFYTGELFF
many	.	TRBV11-2	TRBJ1-1	TGTGCCAGCAGCTTAGAATTGGGAACCACTGAAGCTTTCTTT	CASSLELGTTEAFF
.	TRBD1	TRBV19	TRBJ1-2	TGTGCCAGTAGTACTCGGGACAGTGAGAACTATGGCTACACCTTC	CASSTRDSENYGYTF